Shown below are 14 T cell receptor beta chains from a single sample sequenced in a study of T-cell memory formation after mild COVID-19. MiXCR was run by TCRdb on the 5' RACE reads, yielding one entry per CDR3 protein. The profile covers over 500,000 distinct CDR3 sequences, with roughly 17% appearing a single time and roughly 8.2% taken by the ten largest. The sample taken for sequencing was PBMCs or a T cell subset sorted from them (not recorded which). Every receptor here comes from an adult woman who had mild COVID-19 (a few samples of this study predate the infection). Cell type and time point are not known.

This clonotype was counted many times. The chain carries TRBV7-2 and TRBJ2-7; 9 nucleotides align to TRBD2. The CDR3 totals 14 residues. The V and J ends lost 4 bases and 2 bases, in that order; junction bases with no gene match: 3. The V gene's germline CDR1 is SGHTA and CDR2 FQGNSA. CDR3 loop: CASSSSGTTYEQYF. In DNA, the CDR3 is TGTGCCAGCAGCTCTAGCGGGACGACCTACGAGCAGTACTTC.

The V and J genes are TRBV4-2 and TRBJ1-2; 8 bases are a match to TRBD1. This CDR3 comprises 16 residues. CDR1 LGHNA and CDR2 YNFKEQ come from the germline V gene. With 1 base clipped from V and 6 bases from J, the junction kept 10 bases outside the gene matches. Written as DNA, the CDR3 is TGTGCCAGCAGCCAAGCCCCCCGGGACAGGTTGGATGGCTACACCTTC. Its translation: CASSQAPRDRLDGYTF.

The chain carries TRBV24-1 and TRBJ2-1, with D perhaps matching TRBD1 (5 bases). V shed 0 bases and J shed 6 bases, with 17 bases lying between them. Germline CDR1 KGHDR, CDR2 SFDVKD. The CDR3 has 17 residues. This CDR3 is CATSDLGTGRAINEQFF. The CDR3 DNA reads TGTGCCACCAGTGATTTGGGCACAGGACGAGCAATCAATGAGCAGTTCTTC.

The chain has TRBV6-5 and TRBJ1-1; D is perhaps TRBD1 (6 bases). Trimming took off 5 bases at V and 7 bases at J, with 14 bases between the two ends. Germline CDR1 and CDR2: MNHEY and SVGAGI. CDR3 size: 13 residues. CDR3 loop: CASSLGGLNEAFF. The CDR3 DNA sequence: TGTGCCAGCAGTCTCGGGGGCCTCAATGAAGCTTTCTTT.

The CDR3 region is CASRPTTGEQYF. The CDR3 coding sequence is TGTGCCAGCAGGCCCACTACCGGGGAGCAGTACTTC. The V call is TRBV6-2 or TRBV6-3, the J call TRBJ2-7; D not resolved. The CDR3 contains 12 residues. Germline assignment: CDR1 MNHEY and CDR2 SVGEGT. V gave up 6 bases and J gave up 7 bases, with 13 bases separating them.

The CDR3 sequence: CASSYDRDRAKYGYTF. The CDR3 nucleotides read TGTGCCAGCAGTTACGATCGGGACAGGGCGAAGTATGGCTACACCTTC. J is TRBJ1-2 and V is TRBV6-5, with 9 positions matching TRBD1. The CDR3 consists of 16 residues. In germline, CDR1 is MNHEY, CDR2 SVGAGI. Losses at the gene ends were 2 bases for V and 5 bases for J; bases not matched to a gene: 9.

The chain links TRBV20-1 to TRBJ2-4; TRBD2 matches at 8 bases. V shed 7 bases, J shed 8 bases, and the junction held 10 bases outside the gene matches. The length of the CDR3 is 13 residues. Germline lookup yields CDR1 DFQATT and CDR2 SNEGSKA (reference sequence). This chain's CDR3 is CSVQTPGGDIQYF. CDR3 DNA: TGCAGTGTCCAAACGCCGGGAGGGGACATTCAGTACTTC.

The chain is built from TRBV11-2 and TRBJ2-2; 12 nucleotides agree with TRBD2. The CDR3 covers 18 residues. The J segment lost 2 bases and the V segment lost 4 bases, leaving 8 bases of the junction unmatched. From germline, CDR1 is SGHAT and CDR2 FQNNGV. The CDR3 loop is CASSSRLTSGGNTGELFF. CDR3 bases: TGTGCCAGCAGCTCGAGATTGACTAGCGGGGGTAACACCGGGGAGCTGTTTTTT.

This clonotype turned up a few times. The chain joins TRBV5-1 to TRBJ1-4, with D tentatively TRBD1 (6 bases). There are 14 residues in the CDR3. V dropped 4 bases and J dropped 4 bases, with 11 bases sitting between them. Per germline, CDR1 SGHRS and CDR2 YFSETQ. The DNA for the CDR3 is TGCGCCAGCAGCCCCAGACAGGATAATGAAAAACTGTTTTTT. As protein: CASSPRQDNEKLFF.

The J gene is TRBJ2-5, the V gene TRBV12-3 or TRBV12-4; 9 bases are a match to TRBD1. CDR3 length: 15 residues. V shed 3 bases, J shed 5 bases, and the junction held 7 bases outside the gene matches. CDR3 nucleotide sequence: TGTGCCAGCAGTTTCCCACAGGGGGCGAATGAGACCCAGTACTTC. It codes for CASSFPQGANETQYF.

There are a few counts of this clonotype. The CDR3 DNA reads as TGTGCCAGCAGACAGGGACTAGGGCAGGGGGGCCAAGAGACCCAGTACTTC. This translates into CASRQGLGQGGQETQYF. This chain joins TRBV11-2 and TRBJ2-5; a weak D match, TRBD2 (8 bases). Germline V gene lookup returns CDR1 SGHAT and CDR2 FQNNGV. The ends were cut back, 6 bases at V and 1 base at J, with 21 bases in the middle. The CDR3 is 17 amino acids.

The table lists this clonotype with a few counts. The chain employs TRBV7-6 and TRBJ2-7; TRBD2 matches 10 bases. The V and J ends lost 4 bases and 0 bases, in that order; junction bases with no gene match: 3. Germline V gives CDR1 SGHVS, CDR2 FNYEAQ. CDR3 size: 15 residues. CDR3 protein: CASSSAGGPSYEQYF. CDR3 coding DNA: TGTGCCAGCAGCTCAGCGGGGGGGCCCTCCTACGAGCAGTACTTC.

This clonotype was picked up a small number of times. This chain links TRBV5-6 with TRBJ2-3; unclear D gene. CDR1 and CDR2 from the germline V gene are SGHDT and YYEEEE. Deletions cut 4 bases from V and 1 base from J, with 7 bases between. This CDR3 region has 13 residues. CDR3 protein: CASSGLRTDTQYF. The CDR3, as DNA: TGTGCCAGCAGCGGGTTACGCACAGATACGCAGTATTTT.

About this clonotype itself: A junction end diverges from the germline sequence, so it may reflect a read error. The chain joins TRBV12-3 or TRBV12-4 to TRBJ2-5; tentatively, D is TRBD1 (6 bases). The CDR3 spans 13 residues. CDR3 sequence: CAISFARGQTQYF. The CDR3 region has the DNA TGTGCCATCAGTTTCGCCAGGGGTCAGACCCAGTACTTC.